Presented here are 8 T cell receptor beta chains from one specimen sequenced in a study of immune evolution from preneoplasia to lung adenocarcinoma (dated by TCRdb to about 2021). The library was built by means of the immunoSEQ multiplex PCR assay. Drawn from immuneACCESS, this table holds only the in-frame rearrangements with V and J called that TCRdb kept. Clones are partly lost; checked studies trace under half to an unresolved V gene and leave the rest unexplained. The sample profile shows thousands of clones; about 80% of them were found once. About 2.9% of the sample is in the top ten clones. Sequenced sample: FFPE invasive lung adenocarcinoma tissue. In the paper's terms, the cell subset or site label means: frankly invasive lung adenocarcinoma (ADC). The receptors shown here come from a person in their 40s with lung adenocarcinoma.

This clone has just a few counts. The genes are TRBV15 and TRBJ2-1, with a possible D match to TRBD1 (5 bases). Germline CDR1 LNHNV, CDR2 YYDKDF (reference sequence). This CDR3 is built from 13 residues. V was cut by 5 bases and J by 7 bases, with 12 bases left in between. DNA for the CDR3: TGTGCCACCAGCGCCAGCAGGGCAAATGAGCAGTTCTTC. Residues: CATSASRANEQFF.

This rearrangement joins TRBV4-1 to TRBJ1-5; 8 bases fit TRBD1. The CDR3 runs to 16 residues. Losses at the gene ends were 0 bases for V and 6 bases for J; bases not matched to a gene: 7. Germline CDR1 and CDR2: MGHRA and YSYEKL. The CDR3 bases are TGCGCCAGCAGCCAAGATGGACAGGGACGTGGTCAGCCCCAGCATTTT. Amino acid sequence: CASSQDGQGRGQPQHF.

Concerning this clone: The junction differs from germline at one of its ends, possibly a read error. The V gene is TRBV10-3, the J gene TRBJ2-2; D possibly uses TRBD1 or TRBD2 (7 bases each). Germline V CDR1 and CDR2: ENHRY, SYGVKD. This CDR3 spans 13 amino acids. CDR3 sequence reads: CAVRGGPTGELFF. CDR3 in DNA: TGTGCCGTCAGGGGGGGGCCCACCGGGGAGCTGTTTTTT.

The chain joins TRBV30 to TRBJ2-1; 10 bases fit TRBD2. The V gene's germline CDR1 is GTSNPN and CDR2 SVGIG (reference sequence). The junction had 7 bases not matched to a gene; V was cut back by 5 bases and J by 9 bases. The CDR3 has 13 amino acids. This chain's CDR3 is CAWDRAGGSEQFF. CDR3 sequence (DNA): TGTGCCTGGGACCGAGCGGGAGGGTCTGAGCAGTTCTTC.

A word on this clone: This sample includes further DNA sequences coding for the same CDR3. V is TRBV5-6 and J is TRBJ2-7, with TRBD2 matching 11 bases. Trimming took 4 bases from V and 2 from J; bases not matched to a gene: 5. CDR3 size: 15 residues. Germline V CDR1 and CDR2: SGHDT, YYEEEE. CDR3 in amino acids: CASSPLAGGTYEQYF. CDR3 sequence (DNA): TGTGCCAGCAGCCCCCTAGCGGGAGGAACCTACGAGCAGTACTTC. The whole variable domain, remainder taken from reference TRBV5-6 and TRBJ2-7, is DAGVTQSPTHLIKTRGQQVTLRCSPKSGHDTVSWYQQALGQGPQFIFQYYEEEERQRGNFPDRFSGHQFPNYSSELNVNALLLGDSALYLCASSPLAGGTYEQYFGPGTRLTVT.

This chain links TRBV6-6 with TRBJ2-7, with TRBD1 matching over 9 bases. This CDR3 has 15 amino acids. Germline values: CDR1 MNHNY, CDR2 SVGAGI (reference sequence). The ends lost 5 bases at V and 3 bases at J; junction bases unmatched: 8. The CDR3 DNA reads TGTGCCAGCAGTGGCACGGGACAGGGACTCTACGAGCAGTACTTC. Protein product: CASSGTGQGLYEQYF.

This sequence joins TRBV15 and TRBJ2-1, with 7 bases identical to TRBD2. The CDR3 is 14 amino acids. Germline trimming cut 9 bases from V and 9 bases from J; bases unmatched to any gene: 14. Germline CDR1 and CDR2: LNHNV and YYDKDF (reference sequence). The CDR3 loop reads CATAFGGRLREQFF. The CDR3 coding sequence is TGTGCCACTGCATTCGGCGGGAGACTCCGTGAGCAGTTCTTC.

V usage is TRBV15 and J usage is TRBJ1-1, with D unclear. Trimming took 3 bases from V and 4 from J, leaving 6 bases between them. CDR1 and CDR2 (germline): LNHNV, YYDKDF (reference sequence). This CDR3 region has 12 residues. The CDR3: CATSRDFTEAFF. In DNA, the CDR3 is TGTGCCACCAGCAGGGATTTCACTGAAGCTTTCTTT.